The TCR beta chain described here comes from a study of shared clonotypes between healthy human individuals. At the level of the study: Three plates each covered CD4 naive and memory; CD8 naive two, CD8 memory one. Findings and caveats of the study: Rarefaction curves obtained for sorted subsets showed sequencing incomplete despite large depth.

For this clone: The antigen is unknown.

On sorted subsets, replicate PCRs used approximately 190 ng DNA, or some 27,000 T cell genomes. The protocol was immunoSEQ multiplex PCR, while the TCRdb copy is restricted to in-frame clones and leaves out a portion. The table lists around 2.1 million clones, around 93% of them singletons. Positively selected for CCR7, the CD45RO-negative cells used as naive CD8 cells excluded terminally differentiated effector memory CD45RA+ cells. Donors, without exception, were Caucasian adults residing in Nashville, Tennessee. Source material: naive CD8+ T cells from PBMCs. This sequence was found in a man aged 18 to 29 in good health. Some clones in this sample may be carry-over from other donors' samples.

The CDR3 reads CSAVGLEETQYF. The DNA for the CDR3 is TGCAGCGCTGTCGGGTTAGAAGAGACCCAGTACTTC. The V call is TRBV29-1, the J call TRBJ2-5; D remains ambiguous. Trimming removed 7 bases from V and 3 bases from J, with 12 bases in between. There are 12 residues in the CDR3. The V gene's germline CDR1 is SQVTM and CDR2 ANQGSEA.